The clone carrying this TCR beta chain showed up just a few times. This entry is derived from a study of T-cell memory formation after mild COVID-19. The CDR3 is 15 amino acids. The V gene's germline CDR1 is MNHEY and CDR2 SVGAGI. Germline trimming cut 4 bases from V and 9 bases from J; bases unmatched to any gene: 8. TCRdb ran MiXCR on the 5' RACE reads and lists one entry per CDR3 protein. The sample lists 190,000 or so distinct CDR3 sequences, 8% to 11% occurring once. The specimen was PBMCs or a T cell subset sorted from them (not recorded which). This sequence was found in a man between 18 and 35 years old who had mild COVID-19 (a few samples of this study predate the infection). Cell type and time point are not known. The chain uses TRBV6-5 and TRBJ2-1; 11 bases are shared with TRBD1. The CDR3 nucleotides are TGTGCCAGCAGTTTTCGCGGGACAGGGGGGGGTGAGCAGTTCTTC. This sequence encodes CASSFRGTGGGEQFF.